A single T cell receptor (beta chain) is shown here with its context. Its antigen is undetermined. The entry originates in a study of T cell responses to AZD1222 COVID-19 vaccine. Findings of the study overall: It was only after the peak T cell response that any repertoires were sampled. Clonal diversity may have been underestimated, and the donors were mostly white British, with more females than males. Seropositivity was recorded at baseline in only a handful of AZD1222 recipients. Recipients of two AZD1222 doses showed rising Spike-specific TCR breadth and depth.

Profiling relied on immunoSEQ multiplex PCR, and the TCRdb table lists in-frame clones only, not all of them. The top ten hold around 3.7% of the sample, which has about 81,000 clones, approximately 83% seen once. The CDR3 is 13 residues long. The V and J ends lost 2 bases and 5 bases respectively, with 8 bases between them. Germline loops: CDR1 SGHKS, CDR2 YYEKEE (reference sequence). The TCR originated in an adult who received the AZD1222 COVID-19 vaccine. Sequencing used peripheral blood, obtained 28 days after the second AZD1222 dose. The chain combines TRBV5-5 with TRBJ1-5; D is unclear. In DNA, the CDR3 is TGTGCCAGCAGCTTTTCGGGAGATCAGCCCCAGCATTTT. Translating it yields CASSFSGDQPQHF.